Sequencing of this T cell receptor beta chain was carried out in a study of identifying expanded T cells in peripheral blood. Findings and limits, study-wide: Across healthy donors, higher total template counts meant significantly greater approximately two-week count variance. About 1.2 clones differed between technical replicates, versus roughly 16 and 20 over time.

This clone was seen only once. No antigen is known for it. Generated by immunoSEQ multiplex PCR, the TCRdb table keeps only in-frame clones and is missing some. The sample includes more than 75,000 clones, more than 70% of them seen just once. Trimming removed 0 bases at V and 1 base at J, with 8 bases between. Germline CDR1 is SGDLS and CDR2 is YYNGEE. The CDR3 contains 14 residues. The sequencing sample was made of blood. This TCR derives from a person aged 18 to 70 in good health. The V and J genes are TRBV9 and TRBJ2-7; maybe TRBD1 (6 bases). The CDR3 loop is CASSVGDKSYEQYF. Here the CDR3 DNA reads TGTGCCAGCAGCGTAGGGGACAAGTCCTACGAGCAGTACTTC.